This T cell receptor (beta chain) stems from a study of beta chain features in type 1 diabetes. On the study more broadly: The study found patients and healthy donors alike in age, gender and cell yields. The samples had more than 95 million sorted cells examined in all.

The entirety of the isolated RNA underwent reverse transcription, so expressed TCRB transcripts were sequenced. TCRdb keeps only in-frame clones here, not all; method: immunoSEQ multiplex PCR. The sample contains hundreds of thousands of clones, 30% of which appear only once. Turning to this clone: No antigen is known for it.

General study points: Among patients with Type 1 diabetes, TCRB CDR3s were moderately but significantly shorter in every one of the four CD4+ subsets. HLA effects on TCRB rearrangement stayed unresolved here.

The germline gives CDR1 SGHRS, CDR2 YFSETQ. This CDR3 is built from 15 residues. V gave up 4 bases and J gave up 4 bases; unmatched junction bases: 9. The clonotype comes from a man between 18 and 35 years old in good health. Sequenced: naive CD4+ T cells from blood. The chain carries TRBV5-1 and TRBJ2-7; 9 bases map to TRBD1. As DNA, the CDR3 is TGCGCCAGCAGCACCGGACAGGGGAGGGTATACGAGCAGTACTTC. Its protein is CASSTGQGRVYEQYF.